The 18 T cell receptor beta chains in this list originate from one sample, sequenced in a study of molecular identifiers for immune sequencing clone quantification. TCRdb re-derived calls from the PCR reads in MiXCR, one entry per CDR3 protein. The data show approximately 500,000 distinct CDR3 sequences, about 25% seen once. Specimen: naive CD8+ T cells from blood, with Jurkat cell RNA spiked in. Subset meaning: FACS-sorted CD8+CD4-CCR7+CD45RA+ naive T cells. These receptors originate from a human donor in good health. Some libraries in this study had Jurkat cell RNA spiked in.

This clonotype was seen many times. This chain joins TRBV4-3 and TRBJ1-3; D gene ambiguous. Germline values: CDR1 LGHNA, CDR2 YSLEER. The CDR3 spans 16 residues. The V gene lost 0 bases and the J gene lost 0 bases, with 9 bases spanning the gap. The CDR3: CASSQDRTSSGNTIYF. The CDR3 nucleotides read TGCGCCAGCAGCCAAGATCGAACGAGCTCTGGAAACACCATATATTTT.

This clonotype has only a few counts. The rearrangement uses TRBV6-5 and TRBJ1-2; D may be TRBD1 (6 bases). CDR1 and CDR2 (germline): MNHEY, SVGAGI. The CDR3 contains 15 residues. V was trimmed by 0 bases and J by 2 bases, leaving 10 bases between them. The CDR3 region has the DNA TGTGCCAGCAGTTACTCCATACAGGGCAACTATGGCTACACCTTC. Amino acids: CASSYSIQGNYGYTF.

The chain links TRBV27 to TRBJ2-3; maybe TRBD1 (5 bases). The V gene's germline CDR1 is MNHEY and CDR2 SMNVEV (reference sequence). This CDR3 has 14 amino acids. Trimming left V 6 bases short and J 6 bases short, with 16 bases between. The CDR3 bases are TGTGCCAGCAGCGCTAGACAGTCCGTGGATACGCAGTATTTT. Its protein product is CASSARQSVDTQYF.

The sample holds many counts of this clonotype. CDR3 in amino acids: CASSPGHSNYGYTF. The CDR3 nucleotides are TGCGCCAGCAGCCCTGGCCACTCTAACTATGGCTACACCTTC. The chain has TRBV4-3 and TRBJ1-2; D remains unclear. Per the germline V gene, CDR1 is LGHNA and CDR2 is YSLEER. The CDR3 is made up of 14 amino acids. V was trimmed by 4 bases and J by 0 bases, leaving 9 bases between them.

The chain carries TRBV19 and TRBJ1-2; 9 nucleotides align to TRBD1. Germline-derived CDR1 and CDR2 are LNHDA and SQIVND (reference sequence). V was pared by 3 bases and J by 3 bases, with 5 bases of the junction left unmatched. CDR3 length: 15 amino acids. This CDR3 is CASSIGQGLDYGYTF. CDR3 bases: TGTGCCAGTAGTATCGGACAGGGGCTTGACTATGGCTACACCTTC.

This clonotype was found a few times. The chain has TRBV28 and TRBJ2-1, with 10 positions matching TRBD2. V dropped 0 bases and J dropped 0; count of bases not matched to a gene: 20. The CDR3 runs 23 residues. Germline lookup yields CDR1 MDHEN and CDR2 SYDVKM. CDR3: CASSLWAGSKSSGSLSSYNEQFF. CDR3 DNA sequence: TGTGCCAGCAGTTTATGGGCTGGGTCTAAGTCTAGCGGGAGCCTTAGCTCCTACAATGAGCAGTTCTTC.

This clonotype was recorded a few times. CDR3 residues: CAISEEAGSGETQYF. Here the CDR3 DNA reads TGTGCCATCAGTGAAGAGGCAGGCTCCGGCGAGACCCAGTACTTC. The chain joins TRBV10-3 to TRBJ2-5; D ambiguous. Trimming stripped 3 bases from V and 5 bases from J, with 16 bases between. CDR1 ENHRY and CDR2 SYGVKD come from the germline V gene. This CDR3 region has 15 residues.

Notes on this clonotype: A read error may be the cause here, since a much bigger clone is one base away. CDR3 in DNA: TGTGCCTGGAGCCGACAGGGAGGCACAAGTGAGCAGTTCTTC. This encodes CAWSRQGGTSEQFF. V and J are TRBV30 and TRBJ2-1; D possibly corresponds to TRBD1 (7 bases). Trimming shortened V by 3 bases and J by 9 bases, and 18 bases separated the two germline ends. The CDR3 is 14 residues long. Germline CDR1 is GTSNPN and CDR2 is SVGIG (reference sequence).

The rearrangement links TRBV20-1 to TRBJ2-3, with D possibly being TRBD1 (6 bases). Germline V gives CDR1 DFQATT, CDR2 SNEGSKA (reference sequence). The CDR3 consists of 17 residues. V was trimmed by 0 bases and J by 2 bases, leaving 18 bases between them. The CDR3 sequence is CSARENDRSPFTDTQYF. The DNA for the CDR3 is TGCAGTGCTAGAGAAAACGACAGGAGCCCTTTCACAGATACGCAGTATTTT.

V and J are TRBV7-9 and TRBJ2-7; TRBD2 matches at 7 bases. Losses at the gene ends were 2 bases for V and 2 bases for J; bases not matched to a gene: 6. Germline CDR1 is SEHNR and CDR2 is FQNEAQ (reference sequence). The CDR3 is made up of 15 amino acids. The CDR3 region is CASSLSPSGTYEQYF. For the CDR3, the DNA is TGTGCCAGCAGCTTAAGTCCTAGCGGCACCTACGAGCAGTACTTC.

A word on this clonotype: A much larger clone lies one base from this, so it may be a read error. As the CDR3 is not closed by the conserved phenylalanine or tryptophan, this likely results from a read error. The V gene is TRBV9, the J gene TRBJ1-1; D gene unclear. The CDR3 totals 14 residues. Per the germline V gene, CDR1 is SGDLS and CDR2 is YYNGEE. The ends were cut back, 4 bases at V and 7 bases at J, with 17 bases in the middle. The CDR3: CASSPGFGGFEAFL. CDR3 bases: TGTGCCAGCAGCCCAGGATTTGGTGGGTTTGAAGCTTTCCTT.

With respect to this clonotype: A junction boundary mismatches the germline segment, possibly from a read error. This sequence joins TRBV12-5 and TRBJ1-1; 7 bases map to TRBD1. The length of the CDR3 is 16 residues. Germline lookup yields CDR1 LGHNT and CDR2 FRNRAP. Here the CDR3 reads CASGETGRLGNTGAFF. The DNA of the CDR3 is TGTGCTAGTGGGGAGACAGGGAGGTTAGGCAACACTGGAGCTTTCTTT.

The V gene is TRBV27, the J gene TRBJ2-7; D possibly matches TRBD1 or TRBD2 (6 bases each). This CDR3 contains 14 residues. Germline lookup yields CDR1 MNHEY and CDR2 SMNVEV (reference sequence). Trimming shortened V by 2 bases and J by 4 bases, and 12 bases separated the two germline ends. The CDR3 DNA sequence: TGTGCCAGCAGTTTAGACGGGGGCAAGTACGAGCAGTACTTC. This gives the protein CASSLDGGKYEQYF.

This clonotype was seen at least ten times. V gene TRBV14 combines with J gene TRBJ2-3; D may be TRBD2 (5 bases). V was cut by 0 bases and J by 4 bases, with 8 bases left in between. Germline V lookup: CDR1 SGHDN, CDR2 FVKESK. The CDR3 contains 14 residues. CDR3 region: CASSQDSRADTQYF. The CDR3 DNA sequence: TGTGCCAGCAGCCAAGATTCGCGGGCAGATACGCAGTATTTT.

V and J are TRBV30 and TRBJ2-7; D gene unclear. Trimming pared 8 bases from V and 4 bases from J, leaving 12 bases between. This CDR3 spans 11 amino acids. The germline V gene has CDR1 GTSNPN and CDR2 SVGIG (reference sequence). The CDR3 nucleotides read TGTGCCCCCGCCCCCTCTTACGAGCAGTACTTC. The encoded protein is CAPAPSYEQYF.

With regard to this clonotype: A much larger clone differs from this one at a single base, so this may be a read error. The chain has TRBV9 and TRBJ1-1; possible D gene TRBD1, 5 bases. The CDR3 extends over 15 amino acids. The ends were cut back, 7 bases at V and 5 bases at J, with 21 bases in the middle. Germline CDR1 SGDLS, CDR2 YYNGEE. The CDR3 nucleotides read TGTGCCAGCGGCAAAGGGACCGGGAGAGGTACTGAAGCTTTCTTT. This codes for CASGKGTGRGTEAFF.

This chain connects TRBV4-3 to TRBJ2-1; the match to TRBD2 covers 8 bases. The CDR3 spans 15 residues. After removal of 3 bases from V and 9 bases from J, the junction contained 10 bases not matched to a gene. CDR1 and CDR2 from the germline V gene are LGHNA and YSLEER. CDR3 protein: CASSHTGTSSLEQFF. The CDR3 DNA reads TGCGCCAGCAGCCATACCGGGACTAGTTCTCTTGAGCAGTTCTTC.

This clonotype has only a few counts. The chain couples TRBV6-6 to TRBJ1-1, with TRBD1 matching over 7 bases. The CDR3 runs 12 residues. V was pared by 11 bases and J by 10 bases, with 13 bases of the junction left unmatched. Per the germline V gene, CDR1 is MNHNY and CDR2 is SVGAGI (reference sequence). The CDR3 protein is CAGGQLFGGAFF. The DNA of the CDR3 is TGTGCCGGGGGACAGCTCTTTGGTGGAGCTTTCTTT.